Listed here are 25 T cell receptor beta chains from one sample, sequenced in a study of response to subunit inactivated influenza vaccine. Using its own MiXCR run on the RT-PCR reads, TCRdb lists one record per CDR3 protein. The table lists hundreds of thousands of distinct CDR3 sequences, about 12% of them singletons. Sequenced material: PBMCs from blood, taken on the day of vaccination. These receptors came from a man aged 45-60 years who received an inactivated influenza vaccine.

This clonotype turned up a few times. This chain joins TRBV12-3 or TRBV12-4 and TRBJ2-3; a possible D gene is TRBD1 (5 bases). The CDR3 consists of 14 residues. Trimming cost V 6 bases and J 4 bases, with 14 bases left between them. The CDR3 region has the DNA TGTGCCAGCAGCCCGTCCCAGGGCCCAGATACGCAGTATTTT. It encodes CASSPSQGPDTQYF.

The V gene is TRBV19, the J gene TRBJ1-1; D unclear. This CDR3 spans 13 amino acids. Germline V gene data show CDR1 as LNHDA and CDR2 as SQIVND (reference sequence). The V and J ends lost 3 bases and 4 bases respectively, with 9 bases between them. CDR3 coding DNA: TGTGCCAGTAGTATTGGTTGGGGCACTGAAGCTTTCTTT. It encodes CASSIGWGTEAFF.

The gene calls are TRBV4-3 and TRBJ2-1, with 10 bases that match TRBD2. Germline CDR1 and CDR2: LGHNA and YSLEER. The CDR3 totals 17 residues. Trimming at V came to 0 bases and at J to 6 bases, leaving 8 bases not matched to a gene. The CDR3 DNA reads as TGCGCCAGCAGCCAAGACCCGCTAGCGGGGGTATTCAATGAGCAGTTCTTC. Translating gives CASSQDPLAGVFNEQFF.

This clonotype occurred a few times. The chain recombines TRBV6-1 with TRBJ2-7, with TRBD2 as a possible D gene (5 bases). The germline CDR1 and CDR2 sequences are MNHNS and SASEGT. The V and J ends lost 11 bases and 4 bases respectively, with 15 bases between them. The CDR3 loop spans 12 amino acids. As DNA, the CDR3 is TGTGCCGCAAGGTGGGGAGTTTACGAGCAGTACTTC. It translates to CAARWGVYEQYF.

This rearrangement joins TRBV20-1 to TRBJ2-5; D is uncertain. This CDR3 comprises 14 residues. Germline V CDR1 and CDR2: DFQATT, SNEGSKA (reference sequence). V lost 0 bases, J lost 7 bases, and 15 bases lay in between. Written as DNA, the CDR3 is TGCAGTGCTAGAGATATAGGCGTTTATGGGACCCAGTACTTC. It yields the protein CSARDIGVYGTQYF.

This sequence joins TRBV2 and TRBJ2-3; maybe TRBD1 (6 bases). This CDR3 comprises 12 residues. CDR1 SNHLY and CDR2 FYNNEI come from the germline V gene. Trimming removed 6 bases at V and 6 bases at J, with 10 bases between. The CDR3 DNA is TGTGCCAGCAGGCCCACAGGGGATACGCAGTATTTT. Its protein product is CASRPTGDTQYF.

The chain recombines TRBV10-2 with TRBJ2-3; TRBD2 matches at 10 bases. The CDR3 loop spans 14 amino acids. Germline V gene lookup returns CDR1 WSHSY and CDR2 SAAADI. Losses at the gene ends were 7 bases for V and 5 bases for J; bases not matched to a gene: 6. The CDR3 reads CASKLAGGQDTQYF. The DNA for the CDR3 is TGCGCCAGCAAATTAGCGGGGGGCCAAGATACGCAGTATTTT.

This clonotype has only a few counts. This sequence joins TRBV7-3 and TRBJ2-1; the match to TRBD2 covers 8 bases. Germline V gene lookup returns CDR1 SGHTA and CDR2 FQGTGA. The CDR3 consists of 15 residues. J gave up 7 bases and V 5 bases, and 10 bases lay outside the gene matches. The CDR3 nucleotides are TGTGCCAGCAGCCCAGGGACTAGGGGATTTAATGAGCAGTTCTTC. Protein sequence: CASSPGTRGFNEQFF.

This clonotype was recorded a few times. The J gene is TRBJ2-2, the V gene TRBV5-6, with 8 nucleotides matching TRBD2. Germline trimming cut 0 bases from V and 0 bases from J; bases unmatched to any gene: 10. The length of the CDR3 is 19 residues. Germline V gives CDR1 SGHDT, CDR2 YYEEEE. The CDR3 here is CASSLGREGLLANTGELFF. DNA of the CDR3: TGTGCCAGCAGCTTGGGTCGGGAGGGCCTTCTTGCGAACACCGGGGAGCTGTTTTTT. The whole variable domain, filled in from reference TRBV5-6 and TRBJ2-2, reads DAGVTQSPTHLIKTRGQQVTLRCSPKSGHDTVSWYQQALGQGPQFIFQYYEEEERQRGNFPDRFSGHQFPNYSSELNVNALLLGDSALYLCASSLGREGLLANTGELFFGEGSRLTVL.

This chain uses TRBV28 with TRBJ1-1; TRBD1 matches 9 bases. This CDR3 has 14 amino acids. Germline values: CDR1 MDHEN, CDR2 SYDVKM. The J segment lost 6 bases and the V segment lost 4 bases, leaving 6 bases of the junction unmatched. The CDR3 is CASSSGTGRSEAFF. CDR3 nucleotide sequence: TGTGCCAGCAGTTCCGGGACAGGGAGATCTGAAGCTTTCTTT.

The gene calls are TRBV23-1 and TRBJ2-6, with D maybe TRBD1 (6 bases). TRBV23-1 is assigned to the ORF class and has an uncertain function. Trimming took off 3 bases at V and 0 bases at J, with 18 bases between the two ends. The CDR3 spans 19 residues. The CDR3 coding sequence is TGCGCCAGCAGTCAGAATAACAGGGTACTGAGCTCTGGGGCCAACGTCCTGACTTTC. This gives the protein CASSQNNRVLSSGANVLTF.

This clonotype showed up just a few times. The chain has TRBV5-1 and TRBJ2-1, with TRBD2 matching 7 bases. V shed 0 bases, J shed 7 bases, and the junction held 10 bases outside the gene matches. The CDR3 contains 16 residues. CDR1 and CDR2 from the germline V gene are SGHRS and YFSETQ. The CDR3 DNA reads as TGCGCCAGCAGCTTGGCCTTCGCGGGAGTTACGAATGAGCAGTTCTTC. Translation: CASSLAFAGVTNEQFF.

The chain is built from TRBV5-1 and TRBJ2-3; either TRBD1 or TRBD2 may supply D (6 bases each). V lost 4 bases to trimming and J lost 4 bases, with 19 bases between them. Germline CDR1 and CDR2: SGHRS and YFSETQ. CDR3 length equals 16 residues. Here the CDR3 DNA reads TGCGCCAGCAGCCCTCCTAGTCCGGGGGCGGCAGATACGCAGTATTTT. This translates into CASSPPSPGAADTQYF.

There are many counts of this clonotype. This chain joins TRBV6-2 or TRBV6-3 and TRBJ2-7; 7 positions match TRBD1. The trim removed 4 bases at V and 6 bases at J, leaving 9 bases unmatched. Germline CDR1 and CDR2: MNHEY and SVGEGT. This CDR3 spans 14 amino acids. CDR3 bases: TGTGCCAGCAGTTTTCCGACAGGGATCCGCGAGCAGTACTTC. Translation gives CASSFPTGIREQYF.

This clonotype occurred many times. The chain employs TRBV7-2 and TRBJ1-6, with D possibly TRBD1 on 6 matching bases. The CDR3 runs 14 residues. Trimming cost V 2 bases and J 8 bases, with 10 bases left between them. Germline V CDR1 and CDR2: SGHTA, FQGNSA. The CDR3 protein is CASSLPGGHSPLHF. The CDR3, as DNA: TGTGCCAGCAGCTTACCGGGGGGGCATTCACCCCTCCACTTT.

The chain recombines TRBV11-2 with TRBJ1-1, with D uncertain. The CDR3 spans 15 residues. Germline V gene lookup returns CDR1 SGHAT and CDR2 FQNNGV. V lost 1 base and J 3 bases, leaving 12 bases between the germline ends. CDR3 loop: CASSLVTATYTEAFF. CDR3 coding DNA: TGTGCCAGCAGCTTAGTAACAGCTACCTACACTGAAGCTTTCTTT.

The chain links TRBV7-6 to TRBJ2-7; D perhaps matches TRBD1 (6 bases). The CDR3 covers 16 residues. The germline V gene has CDR1 SGHVS and CDR2 FNYEAQ. Trimming removed 1 base from V and 0 bases from J, with 13 bases in between. CDR3 DNA sequence: TGTGCCAGCAGCTTAGGGGCAGGGGTCAGCTCCTACGAGCAGTACTTC. Protein: CASSLGAGVSSYEQYF.

A few counts support this clonotype. The chain links TRBV24-1 to TRBJ2-7; D perhaps matches TRBD1 (5 bases). The germline V gene encodes CDR1 KGHDR and CDR2 SFDVKD. The CDR3 runs to 15 residues. Deletions cut 5 bases from V and 2 bases from J, with 15 bases between. CDR3 in DNA: TGTGCCACCAGTGTCCCCTCAGACAGTGCCTACGAGCAGTACTTC. The encoded protein is CATSVPSDSAYEQYF.

This clonotype has ten or more counts. The chain has TRBV12-3 or TRBV12-4 and TRBJ2-3; D gene uncertain. The germline V and J ends were trimmed by 0 bases and 2 bases, with 6 bases remaining between them. This CDR3 contains 14 residues. DNA of the CDR3: TGTGCCAGCAGTTTAGCGGTTTCCACAGATACGCAGTATTTT. Amino acid sequence: CASSLAVSTDTQYF.

The chain uses TRBV12-3 or TRBV12-4 and TRBJ2-3, with D possibly TRBD1 on 6 matching bases. The CDR3 sequence is 15 residues long. V was clipped by 6 bases and J by 3 bases, with 16 bases between them. The CDR3 sequence is CASSRGPLRTDTQYF. In DNA, the CDR3 is TGTGCCAGCAGCAGGGGACCACTGAGGACAGATACGCAGTATTTT.

This clonotype has a count of ten or more. This chain links TRBV15 with TRBJ2-7, with 9 bases lining up with TRBD2. The length of the CDR3 is 15 residues. The ends lost 5 bases at V and 0 bases at J; junction bases unmatched: 5. Per the germline V gene, CDR1 is LNHNV and CDR2 is YYDKDF (reference sequence). This chain's CDR3 is CATSRTSASSYEQYF. The CDR3 DNA sequence: TGTGCCACCAGCCGGACTAGCGCGAGCTCCTACGAGCAGTACTTC.

The chain joins TRBV7-8 to TRBJ2-3; 11 bases map to TRBD2. Per the germline V gene, CDR1 is SGHVS and CDR2 is FQNEAQ. V was clipped by 6 bases and J by 5 bases; unmatched bases: 7. This CDR3 is built from 15 residues. CDR3: CASRGTSGGRDTQYF. CDR3 bases: TGTGCCAGCAGGGGGACTAGCGGAGGGAGAGATACGCAGTATTTT.

The gene calls are TRBV20-1 and TRBJ1-1, with 10 positions matching TRBD1. This CDR3 is 14 amino acids long. V shed 3 bases, J shed 1 base, and the junction held 2 bases outside the gene matches. Germline-derived CDR1 and CDR2 are DFQATT and SNEGSKA (reference sequence). CDR3 amino acids: CSASRQGANTEAFF. CDR3 nucleotide sequence: TGCAGTGCTAGCCGACAGGGGGCGAACACTGAAGCTTTCTTT.

The rearrangement links TRBV7-2 to TRBJ2-7; 9 nucleotides align to TRBD1. V was pared by 5 bases and J by 1 base, with 6 bases of the junction left unmatched. From germline, CDR1 is SGHTA and CDR2 FQGNSA. The CDR3 covers 15 residues. The CDR3 loop is CASSPGQGRSYEQYF. CDR3 in DNA: TGTGCCAGCAGCCCCGGACAGGGGAGATCCTACGAGCAGTACTTC.

CDR3 DNA sequence: TGCGCCAGTGGACTAGCCTCTGAGAATGAGCAGTTCTTC. Its translation is CASGLASENEQFF. This chain connects TRBV5-1 to TRBJ2-1; 8 bases line up with TRBD2. The trim removed 8 bases at V and 7 bases at J, leaving 8 bases unmatched. This CDR3 region has 13 residues. From germline, CDR1 is SGHRS and CDR2 YFSETQ. The variable domain in full, with the rest retrieved from reference TRBV5-1 and TRBJ2-1, is KAGVTQTPRYLIKTRGQQVTLSCSPISGHRSVSWYQQTPGQGLQFLFEYFSETQRNKGNFPGRFSGRQFSNSRSEMNVSTLELGDSALYLCASGLASENEQFFGPGTRLTVL.